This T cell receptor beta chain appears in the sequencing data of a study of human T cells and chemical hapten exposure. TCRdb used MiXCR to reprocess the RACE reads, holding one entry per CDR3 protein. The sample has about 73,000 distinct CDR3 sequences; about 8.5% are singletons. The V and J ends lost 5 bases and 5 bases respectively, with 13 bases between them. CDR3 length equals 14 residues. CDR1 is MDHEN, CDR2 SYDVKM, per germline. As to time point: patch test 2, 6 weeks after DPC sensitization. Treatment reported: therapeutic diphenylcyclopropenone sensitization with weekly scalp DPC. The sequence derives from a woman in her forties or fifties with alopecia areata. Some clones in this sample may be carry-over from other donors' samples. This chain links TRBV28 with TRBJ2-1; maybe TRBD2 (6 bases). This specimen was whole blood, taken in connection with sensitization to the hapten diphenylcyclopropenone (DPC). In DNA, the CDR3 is TGTGCCAGCAGTCCCCCGGGGACTCACAATGAGCAGTTCTTC. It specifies CASSPPGTHNEQFF.